Reported below is one TCR beta chain. The record originates from a study of blood T cell repertoires in COVID-19. How the authors handled the data: Estimation of nucleated cell counts was performed using reference gene primer amplification. Measured with immunoSEQ multiplex PCR; TCRdb has only the in-frame clones, and not every one. Clone size and the V and J calls come from that table; the DNA yielded D and trimming. The sample records approximately 51,000 clones, approximately 85% being singletons. The V gene's germline CDR1 is GTSNPN and CDR2 SVGIG (reference sequence). V was clipped by 6 bases and J by 7 bases, with 21 bases between them. The CDR3 is 14 residues long.

Material for sequencing was peripheral blood. This chain joins TRBV30 and TRBJ1-2; maybe TRBD1 (6 bases). The sequence came from a human donor in a cohort sampled during active COVID-19. This CDR3 reads CACDGQSLISGYTF. In nucleotides, the CDR3 is TGTGCCTGCGATGGACAGAGTTTGATCTCTGGCTACACCTTC.